These T cell receptor beta chains were read from a single sample in a study of OX40 agonist ivuxolimab in advanced cancers. Assay used: immunoSEQ multiplex PCR; TCRdb lists only in-frame clones, some missing. The table lists 90,000 to 95,000 clones, roughly 86% of them singletons. Sequenced material: CD4+ or CD8+ T cells sorted from blood, taken in a trial of the OX40 agonist ivuxolimab. The receptors were gathered from an adult with an advanced solid tumor such as melanoma, head and neck, liver or kidney cancer. Each CDR3 is given with its conserved first and last residue. D genes are given only for firm matches. Clone size is stated in some rows and not others, as once, few, many or a class when expanded.

TRBJ1-4 | NA | 14 | TRBV7-9 | NA | CASSLENMDEKLFF | TGTGCCAGCAGCTTAGAGAACATGGATGAAAAACTGTTTTTT
TRBJ1-2 | NA | 14 | TRBV28 | TRBD1 | CASSLLTGGYGYTF | TGTGCCAGCAGTTTATTGACAGGGGGCTATGGCTACACCTTC
TRBJ2-1 | NA | 11 | TRBV19 | NA | CASSIIGEQFF | TGTGCCAGTAGTATAATAGGGGAGCAGTTCTTC
TRBJ2-1 | NA | 15 | TRBV10-2 | NA | CASSESQNNYNEQFF | TGCGCCAGCAGTGAGTCACAAAACAACTACAATGAGCAGTTCTTC
TRBJ2-5 | NA | 13 | TRBV30 | NA | CAWSLSRKETQYF | TGTGCCTGGAGTCTCTCCCGAAAAGAGACCCAGTACTTC
TRBJ1-1 | once | 11 | TRBV7-6 | NA | CASSLGGEAFF | TGTGCCAGCAGCTTAGGGGGGGAAGCTTTCTTT
TRBJ1-5 | NA | 15 | TRBV7-2 | NA | CASSLDGRVDQPQHF | TGTGCCAGCAGCTTAGACGGCAGGGTGGATCAGCCCCAGCATTTT
TRBJ1-2 | NA | 16 | TRBV5-4 | NA | CASSLEAGKSNYGYTF | TGTGCCAGCAGCTTGGAGGCAGGGAAGTCTAACTATGGCTACACCTTC
TRBJ1-2 | NA | 14 | TRBV6-1 | NA | CASSEADRNYGYTF | TGTGCCAGCAGTGAAGCGGACAGAAACTATGGCTACACCTTC
TRBJ2-7 | NA | 11 | TRBV6-5 | NA | CASRNIYEQYF | TGTGCCAGCAGGAATATCTACGAGCAGTACTTC
TRBJ2-5 | few | 16 | TRBV5-1 | TRBD1 | CASTRQGDSRTETQYF | TGCGCCAGCACCAGGCAGGGGGACAGTCGAACAGAGACCCAGTACTTC
TRBJ2-7 | once | 16 | TRBV27 | TRBD1 | CASSFSSRTGWYEQYF | TGTGCCAGCAGTTTCTCTTCCCGGACAGGGTGGTACGAGCAGTACTTC
TRBJ2-1 | NA | 17 | TRBV11-2 | TRBD2 | CASSLDAGLAEYNEQFF | TGTGCCAGCAGCTTAGATGCGGGGCTAGCGGAATACAATGAGCAGTTCTTC
TRBJ2-7 | NA | 12 | TRBV5-6 | NA | CASSLWEYEQYF | TGTGCCAGCAGCTTGTGGGAGTACGAGCAGTACTTC
TRBJ2-7 | NA | 15 | TRBV28 | TRBD2 | CASSFPGTITYEQYF | TGTGCCAGCAGTTTTCCTGGGACTATAACCTACGAGCAGTACTTC
TRBJ2-7 | NA | 15 | TRBV5-4 | NA | CASSRPGTTAYEQYF | TGTGCCAGCAGCCGCCCCGGGACCACAGCCTACGAGCAGTACTTC
TRBJ2-1 | NA | 12 | TRBV7-9 | NA | CASSLLGEEQFF | TGTGCCAGCAGCTTATTAGGGGAGGAGCAGTTCTTC
TRBJ1-3 | once | 11 | TRBV6-1 | NA | CASRFGNTIYF | TGTGCCAGCCGATTTGGAAACACCATATATTTT
TRBJ2-1 | NA | 15 | TRBV28 | NA | CASNRQPVSYNEQFF | TGTGCCAGCAATAGGCAGCCCGTTTCCTACAATGAGCAGTTCTTC
TRBJ2-2 | NA | 17 | TRBV4-3 | NA | CASSQDRGSANTGELFF | TGCGCCAGCAGCCAAGACAGGGGATCCGCGAACACCGGGGAGCTGTTTTTT
TRBJ2-1 | NA | 17 | TRBV7-5 | NA | CASSLEHGTSGFNEQFF | TGTGCCAGCAGCTTAGAACACGGGACTAGCGGTTTCAATGAGCAGTTCTTC
TRBJ1-5 | NA | 15 | TRBV19 | TRBD1 | CASSIELQGNQPQHF | TGTGCCAGTAGTATAGAACTACAGGGGAATCAGCCCCAGCATTTT
TRBJ1-5 | NA | 15 | TRBV4-1 | TRBD1 | CASSQEGQVNQPQHF | TGCGCCAGCAGCCAAGAGGGACAGGTCAATCAGCCCCAGCATTTT
TRBJ2-7 | NA | 16 | TRBV27 | NA | CASSLVWDVLGYEQYF | TGTGCCAGCAGTTTAGTTTGGGACGTTTTGGGTTACGAGCAGTACTTC
TRBJ1-5 | NA | 15 | TRBV9 | NA | CASSVAGDSNQPQHF | TGTGCCAGCAGCGTAGCGGGGGATAGCAATCAGCCCCAGCATTTT
TRBJ1-1 | NA | 14 | TRBV4-3 | NA | CASSQDPRDTEAFF | TGCGCCAGCAGCCAAGATCCTAGGGACACTGAAGCTTTCTTT
TRBJ1-1 | once | 14 | TRBV11-1 | TRBD1 | CASSYGQGRTEAFF | TGTGCCAGCAGCTACGGACAGGGGAGAACTGAAGCTTTCTTT
TRBJ2-2 | NA | 16 | TRBV5-1 | NA | CASSLTASRNTGELFF | TGCGCCAGCAGCTTGACGGCTAGCAGGAACACCGGGGAGCTGTTTTTT
TRBJ2-3 | NA | 14 | TRBV27 | NA | CASSLNLRTDTQYF | TGTGCCAGCAGTTTAAATCTCCGCACAGATACGCAGTATTTT
TRBJ1-2 | once | 12 | TRBV29-1 | NA | CSVVPPGYGYTF | TGCAGCGTTGTGCCCCCTGGGTATGGCTACACCTTC
TRBJ1-5 | NA | 13 | TRBV6-5 | NA | CASTWGVNQPQHF | TGTGCCAGCACTTGGGGAGTAAATCAGCCCCAGCATTTT
TRBJ2-1 | NA | 15 | TRBV27 | NA | CASSSISRARDEQFF | TGTGCCAGCAGTTCGATTAGTAGGGCACGCGATGAGCAGTTCTTC
TRBJ2-3 | NA | 14 | TRBV29-1 | TRBD1 | CSVEVGQGVDTQYF | TGCAGCGTTGAAGTAGGACAGGGGGTGGATACGCAGTATTTT
TRBJ1-1 | NA | 14 | TRBV6-6 | NA | CASSPGTMNTEAFF | TGTGCCAGCAGCCCCGGGACAATGAACACTGAAGCTTTCTTT
TRBJ2-1 | NA | 14 | TRBV2 | NA | CASSYVIGGTEQFF | TGTGCCAGCAGTTATGTCATCGGGGGAACTGAGCAGTTCTTC
TRBJ2-7 | NA | 16 | TRBV6-1 | NA | CASSVGRGAPSYEQYF | TGTGCCAGCAGTGTTGGACGGGGGGCCCCCTCCTACGAGCAGTACTTC
TRBJ2-3 | once | 14 | TRBV5-1 | NA | CASSPRAMADTQYF | TGCGCCAGCAGCCCAAGGGCCATGGCAGATACGCAGTATTTT
TRBJ1-2 | few | 12 | TRBV29-1 | NA | CSVRRDLRGYTF | TGCAGCGTTCGACGGGATTTACGTGGCTACACCTTC
TRBJ1-5 | once | 17 | TRBV28 | TRBD1 | CASSPTTGTVSNQPQHF | TGTGCCAGCAGTCCGACCACCGGGACAGTGAGCAATCAGCCCCAGCATTTT
TRBJ2-3 | NA | 14 | TRBV5-1 | NA | CASSLAGSTDTQYF | TGCGCCAGCAGCTTGGCGGGCAGCACAGATACGCAGTATTTT
TRBJ2-1 | once | 17 | TRBV11-2 | NA | CASSLDFARSSYNEQFF | TGTGCCAGCAGCTTAGATTTTGCGAGAAGCTCCTACAATGAGCAGTTCTTC
TRBJ1-4 | NA | 15 | TRBV5-6 | NA | CASFPIGTGNEKLFF | TGTGCCAGCTTTCCAATCGGGACGGGAAATGAAAAACTGTTTTTT
TRBJ2-7 | few | 16 | TRBV11-2 | NA | CASSPLSGTDAYEQYF | TGTGCCAGCAGCCCCCTATCTGGGACTGATGCCTACGAGCAGTACTTC
TRBJ1-1 | NA | 13 | TRBV5-1 | TRBD1 | CASRQGLMAEAFF | TGCGCCAGCAGACAGGGGTTAATGGCTGAAGCTTTCTTT
TRBJ2-7 | NA | 17 | TRBV18 | NA | CASSPLPQGVAEYEQYF | TGTGCCAGCTCACCACTCCCGCAGGGGGTAGCGGAGTACGAGCAGTACTTC
TRBJ2-7 | few | 13 | TRBV10-2 | NA | CASSESPVYEQYF | TGCGCCAGCAGTGAGTCCCCCGTATACGAGCAGTACTTC
TRBJ2-7 | few | 12 | TRBV6-1 | NA | CASTGLSYEQYF | TGTGCCAGCACCGGGCTCTCCTACGAGCAGTACTTC
TRBJ1-6 | NA | 13 | TRBV19 | NA | CASSMTGNSPLHF | TGTGCCAGTAGTATGACCGGAAATTCACCCCTCCACTTT
TRBJ2-1 | NA | 13 | TRBV14 | NA | CASSQGALAAQFF | TGTGCCAGCAGCCAAGGGGCCCTAGCAGCGCAGTTCTTC
TRBJ2-1 | NA | 16 | TRBV18 | TRBD2 | CASSPTGTSGHNEQFF | TGTGCCAGCTCACCTACCGGGACTAGCGGCCACAATGAGCAGTTCTTC
TRBJ2-1 | NA | 15 | TRBV5-1 | TRBD1 | CASSTDRGHYGEQFF | TGCGCCAGCAGCACCGACAGGGGGCATTACGGTGAGCAGTTCTTC
TRBJ1-4 | NA | 14 | TRBV2 | TRBD1 | CASRDRGELEKLFF | TGTGCCAGCAGGGACAGGGGGGAACTTGAAAAACTGTTTTTT
TRBJ2-3 | NA | 13 | TRBV10-2 | NA | CASRTSSTDTQYF | TGCGCCAGCAGAACTAGCAGCACAGATACGCAGTATTTT
TRBJ2-5 | NA | 15 | TRBV13 | NA | CASSFGTGVLETQYF | TGTGCCAGCAGCTTTGGAACGGGAGTTTTAGAGACCCAGTACTTC